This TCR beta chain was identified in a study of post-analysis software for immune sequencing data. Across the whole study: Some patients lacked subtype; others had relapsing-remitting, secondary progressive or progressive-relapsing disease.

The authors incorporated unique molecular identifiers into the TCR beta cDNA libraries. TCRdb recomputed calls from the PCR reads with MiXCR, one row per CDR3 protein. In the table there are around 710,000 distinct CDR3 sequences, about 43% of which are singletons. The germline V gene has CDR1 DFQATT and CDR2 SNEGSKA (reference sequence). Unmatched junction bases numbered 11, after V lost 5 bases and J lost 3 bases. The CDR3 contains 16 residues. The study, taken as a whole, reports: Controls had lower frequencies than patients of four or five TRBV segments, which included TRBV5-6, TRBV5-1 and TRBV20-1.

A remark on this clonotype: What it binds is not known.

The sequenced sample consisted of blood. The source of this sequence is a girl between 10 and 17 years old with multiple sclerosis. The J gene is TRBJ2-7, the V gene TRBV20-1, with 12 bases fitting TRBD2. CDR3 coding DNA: TGCAGTGCTCCGACTAGCGGGAGTGCTGTCGTCTACGAGCAGTACTTC. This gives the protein CSAPTSGSAVVYEQYF.